This T cell receptor (beta chain) comes out of a study of memory CD8 T cells in hepatitis C reinfection. The method was immunoSEQ multiplex PCR; TCRdb's version includes in-frame clones alone and lacks a portion of them. The data contain just over 45,000 clones, 89% of them singletons. Time point reported: late/post reinfection, 12 to 24 weeks after detection. No in vitro expansion preceded TCR sequencing of the sorted cells. A couple of donors provided sorted CD3+ CD8+ CD45RO- naive CD8 T cells at all three reinfection time points. With 4 bases clipped from V and 5 bases from J, the junction kept 3 bases outside the gene matches. The germline V gene has CDR1 MNHEY and CDR2 SMNVEV (reference sequence). The CDR3 covers 13 residues.

The material sequenced was naive CD8+ T cells sorted from blood. The sequence came from a man younger than 35 with hepatitis C virus infection. The rearrangement links TRBV27 to TRBJ1-2, with 8 bases identical to TRBD1. The CDR3 sequence is CASSSRTGYGYTF. The CDR3 nucleotides are TGTGCCAGCAGTTCCCGGACAGGGTATGGCTACACCTTC.